Listed below are T cell receptor beta chains from one sample, sequenced in a study of naive and memory T cell subsets. TCRdb used MiXCR to reprocess the UMI-ligation and nested PCR reads, holding one entry per CDR3 protein. The sample lists about 100,000 distinct CDR3 sequences; roughly 15% were seen once. Sequencing input: naive CD8+ T cells from blood. Receptor source: a human donor in good health. Both conserved end residues are part of each CDR3. Fields, in order: D gene, V gene, clone size, J gene, CDR3 protein, CDR3 DNA. D genes are given only for firm matches. Only part of the rows carry a size: once, few, many, or a class if the clone is expanded.

D gene: -
V gene: TRBV12-3/TRBV12-4
clone size: many
J gene: TRBJ2-7
CDR3 protein: CASSLIGAYEQYF
CDR3 DNA: TGTGCCAGCAGTTTAATCGGAGCCTACGAGCAGTACTTC

D gene: -
V gene: TRBV7-2
clone size: -
J gene: TRBJ2-4
CDR3 protein: CASSDPSLAKNIQYF
CDR3 DNA: TGTGCCAGCAGCGACCCCTCGTTAGCCAAAAACATTCAGTACTTC

D gene: -
V gene: TRBV7-9
clone size: few
J gene: TRBJ2-4
CDR3 protein: CASSSHLSSLAKNIQYF
CDR3 DNA: TGTGCCAGCAGCTCCCATCTTAGCTCCTTAGCCAAAAACATTCAGTACTTC

D gene: TRBD1
V gene: TRBV12-3/TRBV12-4
clone size: -
J gene: TRBJ2-2
CDR3 protein: CASSPGGESWLEELFF
CDR3 DNA: TGTGCCAGCAGCCCAGGGGGAGAGTCGTGGCTGGAGGAGCTGTTTTTT

D gene: -
V gene: TRBV27
clone size: -
J gene: TRBJ2-5
CDR3 protein: CASSLSSVQETQYF
CDR3 DNA: TGTGCCAGCAGTTTGAGCAGCGTGCAAGAGACCCAGTACTTC

D gene: -
V gene: TRBV15
clone size: -
J gene: TRBJ2-7
CDR3 protein: CATSRETGFSYEQYF
CDR3 DNA: TGTGCCACCAGCAGAGAAACCGGCTTTTCCTACGAGCAGTACTTC

D gene: -
V gene: TRBV2
clone size: -
J gene: TRBJ1-2
CDR3 protein: CASRELLGGGYTF
CDR3 DNA: TGTGCCAGCAGGGAACTACTGGGGGGTGGCTACACCTTC

D gene: TRBD1
V gene: TRBV28
clone size: -
J gene: TRBJ2-7
CDR3 protein: CASSSGTGFYEQYF
CDR3 DNA: TGTGCCAGCAGTTCCGGGACAGGGTTCTACGAGCAGTACTTC

D gene: -
V gene: TRBV20-1
clone size: few
J gene: TRBJ1-2
CDR3 protein: CSARPLEGTPMVYTF
CDR3 DNA: TGCAGTGCTAGGCCTCTTGAGGGGACTCCTATGGTATACACCTTC

D gene: -
V gene: TRBV5-4
clone size: few
J gene: TRBJ2-2
CDR3 protein: CASSLARGFDTGELFF
CDR3 DNA: TGTGCCAGCAGCTTGGCCCGCGGGTTCGACACCGGGGAGCTGTTTTTT

D gene: -
V gene: TRBV7-2
clone size: few
J gene: TRBJ2-5
CDR3 protein: CASKPGSQETQYF
CDR3 DNA: TGTGCCAGCAAGCCGGGTAGCCAAGAGACCCAGTACTTC

D gene: TRBD2
V gene: TRBV4-2
clone size: -
J gene: TRBJ2-1
CDR3 protein: CASSQYTSDSSYNEQFF
CDR3 DNA: TGTGCCAGCAGCCAGTACACTAGCGATAGCTCCTACAATGAGCAGTTCTTC

D gene: -
V gene: TRBV7-2
clone size: -
J gene: TRBJ1-1
CDR3 protein: CASSLRGSWVTEAFF
CDR3 DNA: TGTGCCAGCAGCTTACGGGGGAGTTGGGTCACTGAAGCTTTCTTT

D gene: -
V gene: TRBV27
clone size: few
J gene: TRBJ2-2
CDR3 protein: CASSSAGRANTGELFF
CDR3 DNA: TGTGCCAGCAGCAGTGCGGGCAGGGCGAACACCGGGGAGCTGTTTTTT

D gene: TRBD1
V gene: TRBV12-3/TRBV12-4
clone size: -
J gene: TRBJ1-5
CDR3 protein: CASSLWAGGRQPQHF
CDR3 DNA: TGTGCCAGCAGTTTATGGGCAGGGGGGCGTCAGCCCCAGCATTTT

D gene: -
V gene: TRBV27
clone size: -
J gene: TRBJ2-7
CDR3 protein: CASTQVSGDSYEQYF
CDR3 DNA: TGTGCCAGCACCCAAGTATCGGGGGACTCCTACGAGCAGTACTTC

D gene: -
V gene: TRBV4-3
clone size: -
J gene: TRBJ2-7
CDR3 protein: CASSLRGVAVSDEQYF
CDR3 DNA: TGCGCCAGCAGCCTCCGAGGAGTCGCGGTGAGCGACGAGCAGTACTTC

D gene: -
V gene: TRBV27
clone size: few
J gene: TRBJ2-1
CDR3 protein: CASAPDGYNEQFF
CDR3 DNA: TGTGCCAGCGCCCCTGATGGTTACAATGAGCAGTTCTTC

D gene: -
V gene: TRBV2
clone size: few
J gene: TRBJ2-7
CDR3 protein: CASNGMAGGEQYF
CDR3 DNA: TGTGCCAGCAACGGAATGGCGGGTGGCGAGCAGTACTTC

D gene: -
V gene: TRBV4-3
clone size: -
J gene: TRBJ2-7
CDR3 protein: CASSQELVTEPNYEQYF
CDR3 DNA: TGCGCCAGCAGCCAAGAGCTTGTGACAGAACCAAACTACGAGCAGTACTTC

D gene: -
V gene: TRBV11-2
clone size: -
J gene: TRBJ1-6
CDR3 protein: CASSLGVGGDDSPLHF
CDR3 DNA: TGTGCCAGCAGCTTAGGGGTGGGCGGGGATGATTCACCCCTCCACTTT

D gene: -
V gene: TRBV3-1
clone size: many
J gene: TRBJ1-5
CDR3 protein: CASSQENQPQHF
CDR3 DNA: TGTGCCAGCAGCCAAGAGAATCAGCCCCAGCATTTT

D gene: -
V gene: TRBV7-9
clone size: -
J gene: TRBJ1-1
CDR3 protein: CATLLSQGPEGNTEAFF
CDR3 DNA: TGTGCCACCTTACTATCACAGGGACCTGAGGGAAACACTGAAGCTTTCTTT

D gene: TRBD1
V gene: TRBV7-3
clone size: -
J gene: TRBJ1-1
CDR3 protein: CASSRQGNTEAFF
CDR3 DNA: TGTGCCAGCAGTCGACAGGGGAACACTGAAGCTTTCTTT

D gene: TRBD2
V gene: TRBV11-3
clone size: -
J gene: TRBJ2-1
CDR3 protein: CASSMRLAGTNEQFF
CDR3 DNA: TGTGCCAGCAGCATGCGACTAGCGGGAACCAATGAGCAGTTCTTC

D gene: -
V gene: TRBV7-2
clone size: -
J gene: TRBJ1-1
CDR3 protein: CASSLIVGDTEAFF
CDR3 DNA: TGTGCCAGCAGCCTAATCGTGGGGGACACTGAAGCTTTCTTT

D gene: -
V gene: TRBV19
clone size: many
J gene: TRBJ2-1
CDR3 protein: CASSNGGPIYNEQFF
CDR3 DNA: TGTGCCAGTAGTAATGGCGGGCCCATCTACAATGAGCAGTTCTTC

D gene: -
V gene: TRBV12-5
clone size: many
J gene: TRBJ1-1
CDR3 protein: CASRGNTEAFF
CDR3 DNA: TGTGCTAGTCGTGGGAACACTGAAGCTTTCTTT

D gene: -
V gene: TRBV2
clone size: few
J gene: TRBJ2-4
CDR3 protein: CASSGEVPVAKNIQYF
CDR3 DNA: TGTGCCAGCAGTGGTGAGGTCCCTGTAGCCAAAAACATTCAGTACTTC

D gene: -
V gene: TRBV4-3
clone size: few
J gene: TRBJ2-2
CDR3 protein: CASSQDMGVGTGELFF
CDR3 DNA: TGCGCCAGCAGCCAAGATATGGGCGTAGGCACCGGGGAGCTGTTTTTT

D gene: -
V gene: TRBV4-3
clone size: many
J gene: TRBJ1-3
CDR3 protein: CASSQDAFVDGGNTIYF
CDR3 DNA: TGCGCCAGCAGCCAAGATGCTTTTGTAGACGGTGGAAACACCATATATTTT

D gene: TRBD2
V gene: TRBV25-1
clone size: many
J gene: TRBJ2-7
CDR3 protein: CATPATSGMYEQYF
CDR3 DNA: TGTGCCACCCCTGCGACTAGCGGGATGTACGAGCAGTACTTC

D gene: TRBD2
V gene: TRBV12-3/TRBV12-4
clone size: -
J gene: TRBJ2-3
CDR3 protein: CASRSGRVTDTQYF
CDR3 DNA: TGTGCCAGCCGTAGCGGGAGGGTCACAGATACGCAGTATTTT

D gene: TRBD1
V gene: TRBV6-5
clone size: many
J gene: TRBJ2-5
CDR3 protein: CASSAPGQSQETQYF
CDR3 DNA: TGTGCCAGCAGTGCCCCGGGACAGAGCCAAGAGACCCAGTACTTC

D gene: -
V gene: TRBV4-3
clone size: few
J gene: TRBJ2-1
CDR3 protein: CASSLGPAGNDYNEQFF
CDR3 DNA: TGCGCCAGCAGCCTAGGCCCCGCGGGGAACGACTACAATGAGCAGTTCTTC

D gene: TRBD2
V gene: TRBV6-5
clone size: many
J gene: TRBJ2-2
CDR3 protein: CASSWSGAEAGELFF
CDR3 DNA: TGTGCCAGCAGTTGGAGCGGGGCGGAGGCCGGGGAGCTGTTTTTT

D gene: -
V gene: TRBV9
clone size: -
J gene: TRBJ2-5
CDR3 protein: CASAAGDWGETQYF
CDR3 DNA: TGTGCCAGTGCGGCAGGGGATTGGGGAGAGACCCAGTACTTC